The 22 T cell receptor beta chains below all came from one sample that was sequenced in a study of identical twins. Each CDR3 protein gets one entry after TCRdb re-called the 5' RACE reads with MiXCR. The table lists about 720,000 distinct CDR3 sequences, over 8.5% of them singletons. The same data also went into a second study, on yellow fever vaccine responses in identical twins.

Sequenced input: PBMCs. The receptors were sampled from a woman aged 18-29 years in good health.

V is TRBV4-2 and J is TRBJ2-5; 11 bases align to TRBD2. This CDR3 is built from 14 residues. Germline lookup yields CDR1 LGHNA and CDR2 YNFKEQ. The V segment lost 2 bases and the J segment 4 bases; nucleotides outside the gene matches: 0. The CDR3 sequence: CASSQTSGGETQYF. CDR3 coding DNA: TGTGCCAGCAGCCAAACTAGCGGGGGAGAGACCCAGTACTTC.

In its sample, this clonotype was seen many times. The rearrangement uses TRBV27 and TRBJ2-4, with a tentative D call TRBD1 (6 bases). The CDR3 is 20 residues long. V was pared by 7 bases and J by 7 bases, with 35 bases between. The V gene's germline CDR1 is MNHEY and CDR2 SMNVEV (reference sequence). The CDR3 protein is CASICHRDNSTGTNQNIQYF. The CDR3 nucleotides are TGTGCCAGCATTTGCCACCGGGACAACTCAACTGGGACCAACCAGAACATTCAGTACTTC.

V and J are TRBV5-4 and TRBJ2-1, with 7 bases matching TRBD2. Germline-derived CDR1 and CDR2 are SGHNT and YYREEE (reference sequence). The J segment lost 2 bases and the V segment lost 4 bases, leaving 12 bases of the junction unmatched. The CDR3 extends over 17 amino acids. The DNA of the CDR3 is TGTGCCAGCAGCCCACTCCTAGCGGACTCAACCTACAATGAGCAGTTCTTC. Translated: CASSPLLADSTYNEQFF.

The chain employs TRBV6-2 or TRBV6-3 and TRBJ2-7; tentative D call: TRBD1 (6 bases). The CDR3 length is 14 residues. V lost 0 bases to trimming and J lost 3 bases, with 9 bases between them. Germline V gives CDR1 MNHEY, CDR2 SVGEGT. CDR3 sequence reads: CASSYSTGLYEQYF. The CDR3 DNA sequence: TGTGCCAGCAGTTACTCGACAGGCCTCTACGAGCAGTACTTC.

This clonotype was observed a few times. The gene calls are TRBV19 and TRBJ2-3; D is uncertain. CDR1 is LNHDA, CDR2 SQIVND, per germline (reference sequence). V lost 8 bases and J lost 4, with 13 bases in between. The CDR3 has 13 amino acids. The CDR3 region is CASQSIVADTQYF. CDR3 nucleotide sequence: TGTGCCAGTCAATCGATAGTGGCAGATACGCAGTATTTT. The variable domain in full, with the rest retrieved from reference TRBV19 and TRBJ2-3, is DGGITQSPKYLFRKEGQNVTLSCEQNLNHDAMYWYRQDPGQGLRLIYYSQIVNDFQKGDIAEGYSVSREKKESFPLTVTSAQKNPTAFYLCASQSIVADTQYFGPGTRLTVL.

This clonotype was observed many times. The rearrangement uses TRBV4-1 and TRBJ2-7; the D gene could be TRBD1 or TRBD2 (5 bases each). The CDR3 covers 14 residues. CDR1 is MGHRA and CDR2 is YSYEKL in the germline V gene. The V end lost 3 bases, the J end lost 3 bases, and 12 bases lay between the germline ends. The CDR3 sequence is CASSQTGTYYEQYF. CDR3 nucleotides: TGCGCCAGCAGCCAGACCGGGACGTACTACGAGCAGTACTTC.

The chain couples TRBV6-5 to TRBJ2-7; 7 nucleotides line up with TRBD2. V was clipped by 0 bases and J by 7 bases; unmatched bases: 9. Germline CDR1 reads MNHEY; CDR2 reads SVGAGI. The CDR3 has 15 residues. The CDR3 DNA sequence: TGTGCCAGCAGTTACTCCCCCTCGTGGGGGGGAGAGCAGTACTTC. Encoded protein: CASSYSPSWGGEQYF.

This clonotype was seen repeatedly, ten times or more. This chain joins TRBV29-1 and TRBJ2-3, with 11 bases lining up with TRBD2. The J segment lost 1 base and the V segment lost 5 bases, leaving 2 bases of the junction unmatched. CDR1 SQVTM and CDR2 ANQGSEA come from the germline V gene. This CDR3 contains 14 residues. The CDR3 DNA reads TGCAGCGTTTTGGGACTAGCGGGCACAGATACGCAGTATTTT. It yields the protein CSVLGLAGTDTQYF.

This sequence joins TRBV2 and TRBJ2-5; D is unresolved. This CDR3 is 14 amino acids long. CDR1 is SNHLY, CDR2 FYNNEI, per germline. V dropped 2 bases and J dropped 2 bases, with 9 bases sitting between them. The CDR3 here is CASSETRLQETQYF. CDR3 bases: TGTGCCAGCAGTGAAACAAGACTTCAAGAGACCCAGTACTTC.

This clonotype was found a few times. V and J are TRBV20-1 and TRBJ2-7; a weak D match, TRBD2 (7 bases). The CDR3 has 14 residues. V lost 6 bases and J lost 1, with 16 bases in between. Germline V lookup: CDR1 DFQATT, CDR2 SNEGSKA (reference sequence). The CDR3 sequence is CSAPRGGSSYEQYF. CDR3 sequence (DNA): TGCAGTGCCCCAAGGGGGGGATCTTCCTACGAGCAGTACTTC.

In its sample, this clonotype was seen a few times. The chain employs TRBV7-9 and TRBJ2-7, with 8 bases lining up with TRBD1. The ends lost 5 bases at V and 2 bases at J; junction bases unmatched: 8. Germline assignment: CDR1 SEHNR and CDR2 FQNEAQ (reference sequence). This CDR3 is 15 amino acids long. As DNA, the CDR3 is TGTGCCAGCAGCCTGGACAGGGAAAGACCCTACGAGCAGTACTTC. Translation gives CASSLDRERPYEQYF.

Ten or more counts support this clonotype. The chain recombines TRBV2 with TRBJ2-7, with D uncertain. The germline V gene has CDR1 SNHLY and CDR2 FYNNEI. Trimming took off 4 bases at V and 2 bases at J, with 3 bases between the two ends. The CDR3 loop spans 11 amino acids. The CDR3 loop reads CASSVTYEQYF. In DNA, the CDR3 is TGTGCCAGCAGTGTCACCTACGAGCAGTACTTC.

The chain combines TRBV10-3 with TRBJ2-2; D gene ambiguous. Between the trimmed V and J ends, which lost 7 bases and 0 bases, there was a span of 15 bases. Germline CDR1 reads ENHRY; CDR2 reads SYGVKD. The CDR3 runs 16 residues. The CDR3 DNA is TGTGCCATCACCCGGACCGAACAAACGAACACCGGGGAGCTGTTTTTT. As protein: CAITRTEQTNTGELFF.

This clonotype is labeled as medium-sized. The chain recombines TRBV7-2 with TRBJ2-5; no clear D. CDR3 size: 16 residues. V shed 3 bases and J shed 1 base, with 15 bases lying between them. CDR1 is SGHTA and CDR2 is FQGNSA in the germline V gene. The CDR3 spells CASSFRPLSGQETQYF. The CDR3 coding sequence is TGTGCCAGCAGCTTTAGACCCTTGAGTGGCCAAGAGACCCAGTACTTC. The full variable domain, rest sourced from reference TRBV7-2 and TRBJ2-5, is GAGVSQSPSNKVTEKGKDVELRCDPISGHTALYWYRQSLGQGLEFLIYFQGNSAPDKSGLPSDRFSAERTGGSVSTLTIQRTQQEDSAVYLCASSFRPLSGQETQYFGPGTRLLVL.

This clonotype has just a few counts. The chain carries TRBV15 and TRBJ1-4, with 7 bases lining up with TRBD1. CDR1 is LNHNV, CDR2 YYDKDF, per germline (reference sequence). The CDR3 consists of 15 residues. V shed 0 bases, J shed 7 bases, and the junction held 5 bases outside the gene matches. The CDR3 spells CATSREVSGGEKLFF. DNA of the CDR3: TGTGCCACCAGCAGAGAGGTGTCAGGGGGTGAAAAACTGTTTTTT.

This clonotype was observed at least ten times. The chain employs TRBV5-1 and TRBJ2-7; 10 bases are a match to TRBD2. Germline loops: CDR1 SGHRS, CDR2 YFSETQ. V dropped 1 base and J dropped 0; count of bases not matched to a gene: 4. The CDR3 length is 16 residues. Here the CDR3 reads CASSLPTSGASYEQYF. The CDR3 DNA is TGCGCCAGCAGCTTGCCTACTAGCGGGGCCTCCTACGAGCAGTACTTC.

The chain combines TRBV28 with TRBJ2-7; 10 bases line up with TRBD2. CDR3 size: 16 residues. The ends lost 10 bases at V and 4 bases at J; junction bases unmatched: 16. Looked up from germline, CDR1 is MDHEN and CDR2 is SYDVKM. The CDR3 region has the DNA TGTGCCACCCAAAGCGCGGGGCTAGCGGGAGTTTACGAGCAGTACTTC. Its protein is CATQSAGLAGVYEQYF.

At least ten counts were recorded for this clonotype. CDR3 nucleotides: TGTGCCAGCAGTTCCGACTGGGAGGAAGCTTTCTTT. Translated: CASSSDWEEAFF. The rearrangement links TRBV5-6 to TRBJ1-1; D remains unclear. CDR3 length equals 12 residues. V was trimmed by 5 bases and J by 8 bases, leaving 13 bases between them. CDR1 and CDR2 from the germline V gene are SGHDT and YYEEEE. Drawing the rest from reference TRBV5-6 and TRBJ1-1, the complete variable domain is DAGVTQSPTHLIKTRGQQVTLRCSPKSGHDTVSWYQQALGQGPQFIFQYYEEEERQRGNFPDRFSGHQFPNYSSELNVNALLLGDSALYLCASSSDWEEAFFGQGTRLTVV.

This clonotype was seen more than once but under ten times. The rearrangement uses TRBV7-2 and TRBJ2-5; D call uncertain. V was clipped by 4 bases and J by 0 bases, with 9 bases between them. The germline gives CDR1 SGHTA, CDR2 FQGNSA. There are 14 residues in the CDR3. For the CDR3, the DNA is TGTGCCAGCAGCTATTCCATCGACCAAGAGACCCAGTACTTC. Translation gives CASSYSIDQETQYF.

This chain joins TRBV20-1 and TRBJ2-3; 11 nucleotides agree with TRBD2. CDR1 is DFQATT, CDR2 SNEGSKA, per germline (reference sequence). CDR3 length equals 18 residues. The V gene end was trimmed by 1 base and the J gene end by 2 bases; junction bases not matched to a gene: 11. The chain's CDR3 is CSARGPGLAETFTDTQYF. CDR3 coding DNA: TGCAGTGCTAGAGGGCCGGGACTAGCGGAAACTTTCACAGATACGCAGTATTTT.

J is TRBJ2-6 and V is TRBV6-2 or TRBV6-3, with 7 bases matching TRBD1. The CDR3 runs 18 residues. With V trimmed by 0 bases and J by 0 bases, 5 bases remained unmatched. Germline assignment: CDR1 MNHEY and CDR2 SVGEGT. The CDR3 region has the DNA TGTGCCAGCAGTTACTCGGGACAGAGACACTCTGGGGCCAACGTCCTGACTTTC. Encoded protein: CASSYSGQRHSGANVLTF.

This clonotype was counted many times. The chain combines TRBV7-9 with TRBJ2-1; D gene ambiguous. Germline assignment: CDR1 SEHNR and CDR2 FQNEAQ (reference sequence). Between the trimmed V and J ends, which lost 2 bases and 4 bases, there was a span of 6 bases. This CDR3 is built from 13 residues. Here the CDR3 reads CASSLSIYNEQFF. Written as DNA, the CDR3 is TGTGCCAGCAGCTTAAGCATTTACAATGAGCAGTTCTTC.